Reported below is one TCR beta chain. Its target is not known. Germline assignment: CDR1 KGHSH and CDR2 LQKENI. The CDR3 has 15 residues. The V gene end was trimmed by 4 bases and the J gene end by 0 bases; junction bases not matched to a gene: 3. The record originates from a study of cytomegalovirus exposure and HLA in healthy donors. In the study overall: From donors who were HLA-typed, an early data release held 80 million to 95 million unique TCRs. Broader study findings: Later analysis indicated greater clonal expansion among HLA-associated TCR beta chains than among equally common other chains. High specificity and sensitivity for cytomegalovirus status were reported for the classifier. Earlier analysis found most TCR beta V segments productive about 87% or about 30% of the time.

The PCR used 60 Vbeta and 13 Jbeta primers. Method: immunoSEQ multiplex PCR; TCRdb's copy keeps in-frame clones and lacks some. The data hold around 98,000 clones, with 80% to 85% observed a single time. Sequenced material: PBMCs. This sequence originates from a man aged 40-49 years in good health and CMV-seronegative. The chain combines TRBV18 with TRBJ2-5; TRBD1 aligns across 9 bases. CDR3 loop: CASSRDRANQETQYF. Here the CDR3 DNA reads TGTGCCAGCTCACGGGACAGGGCGAACCAAGAGACCCAGTACTTC.